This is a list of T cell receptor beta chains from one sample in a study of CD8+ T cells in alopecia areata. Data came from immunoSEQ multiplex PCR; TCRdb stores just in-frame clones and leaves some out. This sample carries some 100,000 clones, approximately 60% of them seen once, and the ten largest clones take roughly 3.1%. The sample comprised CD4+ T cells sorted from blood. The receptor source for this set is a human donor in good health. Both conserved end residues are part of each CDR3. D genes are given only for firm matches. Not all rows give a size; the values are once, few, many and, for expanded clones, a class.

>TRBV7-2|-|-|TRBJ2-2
TGTGCCAGCAGCTTAGTAGGCGTTGCCACCGGGGAGCTGTTTTTT
CASSLVGVATGELFF
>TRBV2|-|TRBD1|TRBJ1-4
TGTGCCAGCAGTGAGACAGGGGCAACTAATGAAAAACTGTTTTTT
CASSETGATNEKLFF
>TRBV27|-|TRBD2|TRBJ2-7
TGTGCCAGCAGCCAAGGGAGGGACGAGCAGTACTTC
CASSQGRDEQYF
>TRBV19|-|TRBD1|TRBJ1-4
TGTGCCAGTAGTACGGACAGGGGAGCATTTTTT
CASSTDRGAFF
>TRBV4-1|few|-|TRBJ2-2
TGCGCCAGCAGCCAAGATGGAGGGGCGTCTACCGGGGAGCTGTTTTTT
CASSQDGGASTGELFF
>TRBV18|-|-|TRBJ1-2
TGTGCCAGCTCACCAGCCGGGACGGGTTATGGTGGCTACACCTTC
CASSPAGTGYGGYTF
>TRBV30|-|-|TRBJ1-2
TGTGCCTGGAGTGACCAGGGAATTTATGGCTACACCTTC
CAWSDQGIYGYTF
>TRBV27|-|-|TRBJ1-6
TGTGCCAGCAGTTTATGGGGCAATTCACCCCTCCACTTT
CASSLWGNSPLHF
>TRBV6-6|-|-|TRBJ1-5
TGTGCCAGCAGTTACTCCACGAGGGAGCCCCAGCATTTT
CASSYSTREPQHF
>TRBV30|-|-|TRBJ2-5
TGTGCCTGGAGCCCGGTACAAGAGACCCAGTACTTC
CAWSPVQETQYF
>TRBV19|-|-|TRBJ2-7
TGTGCCAGTAGTAACAGGGAAGGCGAGCAGTACTTC
CASSNREGEQYF
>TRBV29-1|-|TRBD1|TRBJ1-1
TGCAGCGTTCACATACAGGGGGCCGACACTGAAGCTTTCTTT
CSVHIQGADTEAFF
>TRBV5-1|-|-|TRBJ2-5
TGCGCCAGCAGCTTGGAACCGGGGAAGGAGACCCAGTACTTC
CASSLEPGKETQYF
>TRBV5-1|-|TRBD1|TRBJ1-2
TGCGCCAGCAGGCCGGGACAGGCGAACTATGGCTACACCTTC
CASRPGQANYGYTF
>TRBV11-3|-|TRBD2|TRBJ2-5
TGTGCCAGCAGCTGGACTAGCGTGGAGACCCAGTACTTC
CASSWTSVETQYF
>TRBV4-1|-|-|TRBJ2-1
TGCGCCAGCAGCCAAGAGGGCGCACGCTCCTACAATGAGCAGTTCTTC
CASSQEGARSYNEQFF
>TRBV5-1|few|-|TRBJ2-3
TGCGCCAGCAGCGTAGGACGGAGGGATACGCAGTATTTT
CASSVGRRDTQYF
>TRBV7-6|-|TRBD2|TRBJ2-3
TGTGCCAGCAGCTCCGTTTTCGGGGGGGACACAGATACGCAGTATTTT
CASSSVFGGDTDTQYF
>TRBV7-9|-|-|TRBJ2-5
TGTGCCAGCAGCCCCGGACAGTCCCCAGGGGAGACCCAGTACTTC
CASSPGQSPGETQYF
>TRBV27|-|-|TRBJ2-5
TGTGCCAGCAGTAAGGAGCTCCAAGAGACCCAGTACTTC
CASSKELQETQYF
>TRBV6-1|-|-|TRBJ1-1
TGTGCCAGCATCAGGGATGAAGCTTTCTTT
CASIRDEAFF
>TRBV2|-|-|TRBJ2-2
TGTGCCAGTGGGTGGGACACCGGGGAGCTGTTTTTT
CASGWDTGELFF
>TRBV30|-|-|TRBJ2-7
TGTGCCTGGAGTCCCGGGACATACGAGCAGTACTTC
CAWSPGTYEQYF
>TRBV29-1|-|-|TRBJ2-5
TGCAGCGTGCGGGGGCCCCAAGAGACCCAGTACTTC
CSVRGPQETQYF
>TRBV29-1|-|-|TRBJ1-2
TGCAGCGTTGCGGGGAAATATGGCTACACCTTC
CSVAGKYGYTF
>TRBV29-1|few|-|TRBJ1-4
TGCAGCGTTAAGACAAATGAAAAACTGTTTTTT
CSVKTNEKLFF
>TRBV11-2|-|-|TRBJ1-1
TGTGCCAGCAGCCCCTCATTAGGGGTACGGGAGAACACTGAAGCTTTCTTT
CASSPSLGVRENTEAFF
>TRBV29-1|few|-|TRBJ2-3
TGCAGCGTTGTGGGTCCAGCCAGCACAGATACGCAGTATTTT
CSVVGPASTDTQYF
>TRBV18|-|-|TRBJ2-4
TGTGCCAGCTCACCACCGGGTAGCTTGGTGGCTAAGGAAAACATTCAGTACTTC
CASSPPGSLVAKENIQYF
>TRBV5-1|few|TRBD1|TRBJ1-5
TGCGCCAGCAGCCCGGGACAGAGGGATCAGCCCCAGCATTTT
CASSPGQRDQPQHF
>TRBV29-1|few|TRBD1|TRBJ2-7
TGCAGCGTTGTGAGGGACAGGGGACTCTCCTACGAGCAGTACTTC
CSVVRDRGLSYEQYF
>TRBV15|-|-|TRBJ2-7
TGTGCCACCAGCAGAGATGGTGGCAGGGGGGAGGGGCAGTACTTC
CATSRDGGRGEGQYF
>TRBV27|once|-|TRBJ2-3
TGTGCCAGCAGTCCACCCACTGGAAGGAACACAGATACGCAGTATTTT
CASSPPTGRNTDTQYF
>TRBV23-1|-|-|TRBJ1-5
TGCGCCAGCAGGACACAGGGAAAGGTTGATCAGCCCCAGCATTTT
CASRTQGKVDQPQHF
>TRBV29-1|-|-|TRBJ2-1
TGCAGCGTTGGGCGACAGGGAGGGTCCTACAATGAGCAGTTCTTC
CSVGRQGGSYNEQFF
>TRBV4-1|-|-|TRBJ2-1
TGCGCCAGCAGCCAGGACAGATCCGCGACCTACAATGAGCAGTTCTTC
CASSQDRSATYNEQFF
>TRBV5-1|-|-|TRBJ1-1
TGCGCCAGCAGCTCGACGGACAGCTTTGGTAAAGCTTTCTTT
CASSSTDSFGKAFF
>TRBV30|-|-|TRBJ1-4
TGTGCCTGCCTGACGGAGAAACTGTTTTTT
CACLTEKLFF
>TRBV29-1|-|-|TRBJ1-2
TGCAGCGTTGAAGATCAATATGGCTACACCTTC
CSVEDQYGYTF
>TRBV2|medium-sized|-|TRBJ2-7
TGTGCCAGCAGTGAAGAGGGAGTAGGGTACTTC
CASSEEGVGYF
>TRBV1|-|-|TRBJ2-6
TGCACCAGCAAATCCTTTGGTGGGGCCAACGTCCTGACTTTC
CTSKSFGGANVLTF
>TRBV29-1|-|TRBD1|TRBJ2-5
TGCAGCGTTGGACCAGGGGGCCTGGCGGAGACCCAGTACTTC
CSVGPGGLAETQYF
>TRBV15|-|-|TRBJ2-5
TGTGCCACCAGCAGAGATCAACTAGCAGGCGAGACCCAGTACTTC
CATSRDQLAGETQYF
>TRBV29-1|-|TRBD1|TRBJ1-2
TGCAGGCTGCCCCGGGACAGGCGTTATGGCTACACCTTC
CRLPRDRRYGYTF
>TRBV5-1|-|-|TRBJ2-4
TGCGCCAGCAGCTTGGCAGACCTAGCCAAAAACATTCAGTACTTC
CASSLADLAKNIQYF
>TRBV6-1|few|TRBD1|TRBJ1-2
TGTGCCTCAACCAACCGGACAGGGGCCTTCGGCTACACCTTC
CASTNRTGAFGYTF
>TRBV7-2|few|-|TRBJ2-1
TGTGCCAGCAGCTTAGGGTTAGCGCAAGGGGGCAATGAGCAGTTCTTC
CASSLGLAQGGNEQFF
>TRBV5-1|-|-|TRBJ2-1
TGCGCCAGCAGCTTAGGGGCTCCCCCAGATGAGCAGTTCTTC
CASSLGAPPDEQFF
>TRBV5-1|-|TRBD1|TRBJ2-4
TGCGCCAGCAGCTCACTCTCCGGGACAGGAGGCATTCAGTACTTC
CASSSLSGTGGIQYF
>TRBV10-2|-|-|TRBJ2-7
TGCGCCAGCAGTCCAGATACTTCCTACTACGAGCAGTACTTC
CASSPDTSYYEQYF
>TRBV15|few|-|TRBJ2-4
TGTGCCACCAGCAGAGATTATGACCCCCCGAGCATTCAGTACTTC
CATSRDYDPPSIQYF
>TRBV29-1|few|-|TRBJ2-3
TGCAGCGTTGAGGCAGGGGCGGCAGATACGCAGTATTTT
CSVEAGAADTQYF
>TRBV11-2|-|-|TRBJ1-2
TGTGCCAGCAGCCCGAGACAGTTAAGAAACTATGGCTACACCTTC
CASSPRQLRNYGYTF
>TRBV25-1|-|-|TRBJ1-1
TGTGCCAGCAGTGAGCGACCCAATGCTGAAGCTTTCTTT
CASSERPNAEAFF
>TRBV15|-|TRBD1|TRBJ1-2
TGTGCCACCTCGGACAGGTCGGAGGGCTACACCTTC
CATSDRSEGYTF
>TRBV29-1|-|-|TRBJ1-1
TGCAGCTTAACCCCGGGGCCCGACCCTGAAGCTTTCTTT
CSLTPGPDPEAFF